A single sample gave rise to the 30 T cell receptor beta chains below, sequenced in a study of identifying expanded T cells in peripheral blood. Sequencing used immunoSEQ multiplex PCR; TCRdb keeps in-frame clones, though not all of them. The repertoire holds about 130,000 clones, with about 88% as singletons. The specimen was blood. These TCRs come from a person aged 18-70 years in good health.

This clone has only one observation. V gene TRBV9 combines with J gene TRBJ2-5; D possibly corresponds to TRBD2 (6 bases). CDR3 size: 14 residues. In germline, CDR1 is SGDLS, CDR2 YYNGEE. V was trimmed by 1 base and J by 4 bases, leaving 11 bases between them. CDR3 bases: TGTGCCAGCAGCGTAACCGGGGGTCGAGAGACCCAGTACTTC. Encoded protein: CASSVTGGRETQYF. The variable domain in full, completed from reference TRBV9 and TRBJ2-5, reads DSGVTQTPKHLITATGQRVTLRCSPRSGDLSVYWYQQSLDQGLQFLIQYYNGEERAKGNILERFSAQQFPDLHSELNLSSLELGDSALYFCASSVTGGRETQYFGPGTRLLVL.

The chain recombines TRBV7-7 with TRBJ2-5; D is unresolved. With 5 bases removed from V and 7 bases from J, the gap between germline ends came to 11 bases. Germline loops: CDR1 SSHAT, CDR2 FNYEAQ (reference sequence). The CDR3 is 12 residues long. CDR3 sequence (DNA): TGTGCCAGCAGCAGGATCAGTGGGACCCAGTACTTC. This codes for CASSRISGTQYF.

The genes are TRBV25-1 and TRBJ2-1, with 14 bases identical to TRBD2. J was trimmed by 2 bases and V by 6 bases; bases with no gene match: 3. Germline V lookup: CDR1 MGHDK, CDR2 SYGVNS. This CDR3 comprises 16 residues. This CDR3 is CASRGLAGVAYNEQFF. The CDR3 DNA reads TGTGCCAGCAGGGGACTAGCGGGAGTTGCCTACAATGAGCAGTTCTTC.

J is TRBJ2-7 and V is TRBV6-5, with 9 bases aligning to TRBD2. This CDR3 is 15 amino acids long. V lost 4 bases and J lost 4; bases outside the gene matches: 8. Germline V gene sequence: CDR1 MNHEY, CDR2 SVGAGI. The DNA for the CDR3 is TGTGCCAGCAGTTTCCTACTAGCGGGTCCATACGAGCAGTACTTC. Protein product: CASSFLLAGPYEQYF.

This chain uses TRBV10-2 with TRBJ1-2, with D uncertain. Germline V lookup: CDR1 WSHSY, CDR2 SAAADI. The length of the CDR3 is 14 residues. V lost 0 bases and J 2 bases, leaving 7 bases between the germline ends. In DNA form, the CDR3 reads TGCGCCAGCAGTGAGTCGCCGCAGAACTATGGCTACACCTTC. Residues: CASSESPQNYGYTF.

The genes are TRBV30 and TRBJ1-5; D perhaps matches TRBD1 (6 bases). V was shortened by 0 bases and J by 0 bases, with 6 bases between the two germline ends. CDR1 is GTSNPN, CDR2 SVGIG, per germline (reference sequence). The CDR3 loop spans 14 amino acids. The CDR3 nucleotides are TGTGCCTGGAGTGTACAGGGTAGCAATCAGCCCCAGCATTTT. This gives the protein CAWSVQGSNQPQHF.

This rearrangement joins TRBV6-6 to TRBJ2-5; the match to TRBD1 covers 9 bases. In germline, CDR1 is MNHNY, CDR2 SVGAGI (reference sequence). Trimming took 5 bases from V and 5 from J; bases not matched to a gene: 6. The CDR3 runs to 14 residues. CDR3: CASSHNDRGETQYF. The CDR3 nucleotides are TGTGCCAGCAGTCATAATGACAGGGGGGAGACCCAGTACTTC.

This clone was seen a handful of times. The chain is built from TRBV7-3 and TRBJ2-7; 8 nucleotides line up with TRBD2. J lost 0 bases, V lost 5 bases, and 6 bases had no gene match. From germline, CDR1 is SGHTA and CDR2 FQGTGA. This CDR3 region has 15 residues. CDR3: CASSPGAGGSYEQYF. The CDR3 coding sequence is TGTGCCAGCAGCCCTGGGGCGGGGGGCTCCTACGAGCAGTACTTC.

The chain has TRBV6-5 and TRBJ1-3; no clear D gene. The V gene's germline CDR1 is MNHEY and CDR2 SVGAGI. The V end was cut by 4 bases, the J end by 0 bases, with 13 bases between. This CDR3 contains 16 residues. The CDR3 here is CASSFFDGSSGNTIYF. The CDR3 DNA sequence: TGTGCCAGCAGTTTTTTTGACGGAAGCTCTGGAAACACCATATATTTT.

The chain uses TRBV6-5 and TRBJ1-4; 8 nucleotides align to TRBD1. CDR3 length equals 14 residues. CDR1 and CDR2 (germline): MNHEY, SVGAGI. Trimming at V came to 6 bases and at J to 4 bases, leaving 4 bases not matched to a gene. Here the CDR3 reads CASRRDRGNEKLFF. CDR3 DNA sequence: TGTGCCAGCAGGAGAGACAGGGGTAATGAAAAACTGTTTTTT.

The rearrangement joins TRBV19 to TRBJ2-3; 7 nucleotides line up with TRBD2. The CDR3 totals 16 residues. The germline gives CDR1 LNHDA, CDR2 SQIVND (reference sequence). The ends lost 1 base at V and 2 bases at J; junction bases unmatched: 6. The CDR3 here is CASSIGKRGNTDTQYF. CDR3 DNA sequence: TGTGCCAGTAGTATAGGAAAGCGGGGAAACACAGATACGCAGTATTTT.

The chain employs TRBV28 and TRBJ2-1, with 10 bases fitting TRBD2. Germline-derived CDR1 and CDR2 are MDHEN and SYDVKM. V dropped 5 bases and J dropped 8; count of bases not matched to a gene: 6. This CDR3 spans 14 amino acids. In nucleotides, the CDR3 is TGTGCCAGCAGTCCCCGGACTAGCGGCCATGAGCAGTTCTTC. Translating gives CASSPRTSGHEQFF.

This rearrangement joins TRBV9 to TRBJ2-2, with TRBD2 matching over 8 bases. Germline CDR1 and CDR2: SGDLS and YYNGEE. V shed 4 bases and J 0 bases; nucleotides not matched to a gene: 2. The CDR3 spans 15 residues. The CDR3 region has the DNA TGTGCCAGCAGCATCGGGGGGGCGAACACCGGGGAGCTGTTTTTT. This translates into CASSIGGANTGELFF.

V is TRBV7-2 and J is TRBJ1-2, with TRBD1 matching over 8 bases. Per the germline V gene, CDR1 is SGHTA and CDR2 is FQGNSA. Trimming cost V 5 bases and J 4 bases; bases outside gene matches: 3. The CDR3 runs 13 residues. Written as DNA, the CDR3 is TGTGCCAGCAGCCGACAGGGGTCCTATGGCTACACCTTC. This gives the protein CASSRQGSYGYTF.

CDR3 protein: CASSMDNLNTEAFF. The CDR3 DNA reads TGCGCCAGCAGTATGGATAACTTGAACACTGAAGCTTTCTTT. The chain links TRBV10-2 to TRBJ1-1; D ambiguous. CDR1 is WSHSY, CDR2 SAAADI, per germline. The length of the CDR3 is 14 residues. Trimming shortened V by 5 bases and J by 0 bases, and 10 bases separated the two germline ends.

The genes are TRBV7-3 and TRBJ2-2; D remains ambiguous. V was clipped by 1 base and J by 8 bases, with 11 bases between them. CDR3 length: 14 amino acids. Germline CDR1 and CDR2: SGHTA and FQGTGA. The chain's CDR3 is CASSLSRVTGELFF. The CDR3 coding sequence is TGTGCCAGCAGCTTAAGTCGGGTGACGGGGGAGCTGTTTTTT.

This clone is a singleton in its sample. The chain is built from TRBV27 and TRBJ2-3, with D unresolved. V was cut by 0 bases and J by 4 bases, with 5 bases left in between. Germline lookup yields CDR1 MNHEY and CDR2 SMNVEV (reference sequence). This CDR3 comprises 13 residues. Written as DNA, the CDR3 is TGTGCCAGCAGTTTATCTAGGGCAGATACGCAGTATTTT. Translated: CASSLSRADTQYF.

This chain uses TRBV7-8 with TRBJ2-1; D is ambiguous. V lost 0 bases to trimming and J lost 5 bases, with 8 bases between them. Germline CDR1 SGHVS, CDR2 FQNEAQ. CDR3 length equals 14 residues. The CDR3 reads CASSLAPSDNEQFF. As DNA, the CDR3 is TGTGCCAGCAGCTTAGCGCCAAGTGACAATGAGCAGTTCTTC.

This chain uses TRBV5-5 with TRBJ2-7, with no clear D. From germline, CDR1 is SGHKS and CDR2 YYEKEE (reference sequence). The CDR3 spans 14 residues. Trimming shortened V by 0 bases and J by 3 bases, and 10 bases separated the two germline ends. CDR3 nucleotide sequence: TGTGCCAGCAGCTTGGTCGGCAGGAGCTACGAGCAGTACTTC. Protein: CASSLVGRSYEQYF.

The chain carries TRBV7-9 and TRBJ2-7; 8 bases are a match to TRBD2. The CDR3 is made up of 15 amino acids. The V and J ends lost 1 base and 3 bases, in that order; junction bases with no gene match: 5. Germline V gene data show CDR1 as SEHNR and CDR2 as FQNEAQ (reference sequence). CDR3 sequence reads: CASSLEVAGNYEQYF. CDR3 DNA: TGTGCCAGCAGCTTAGAGGTAGCGGGAAACTACGAGCAGTACTTC. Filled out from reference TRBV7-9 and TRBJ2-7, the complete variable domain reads DTGVSQNPRHKITKRGQNVTFRCDPISEHNRLYWYRQTLGQGPEFLTYFQNEAQLEKSRLLSDRFSAERPKGSFSTLEIQRTEQGDSAMYLCASSLEVAGNYEQYFGPGTRLTVT.

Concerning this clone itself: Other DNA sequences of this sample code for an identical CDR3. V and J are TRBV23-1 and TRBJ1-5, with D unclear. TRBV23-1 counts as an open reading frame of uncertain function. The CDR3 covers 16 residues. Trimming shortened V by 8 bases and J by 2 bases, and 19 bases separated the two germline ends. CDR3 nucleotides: TGCGCCAGCCGTGAGACCGCTTTCAGGTGCAATCAGCCCCAGCATTTT. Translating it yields CASRETAFRCNQPQHF.

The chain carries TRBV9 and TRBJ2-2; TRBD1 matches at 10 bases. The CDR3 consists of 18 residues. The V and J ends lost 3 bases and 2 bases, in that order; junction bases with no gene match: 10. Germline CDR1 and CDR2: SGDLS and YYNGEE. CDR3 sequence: CASSGSRDRGFNTGELFF. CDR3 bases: TGTGCCAGCAGCGGAAGCCGGGACAGGGGTTTCAACACCGGGGAGCTGTTTTTT.

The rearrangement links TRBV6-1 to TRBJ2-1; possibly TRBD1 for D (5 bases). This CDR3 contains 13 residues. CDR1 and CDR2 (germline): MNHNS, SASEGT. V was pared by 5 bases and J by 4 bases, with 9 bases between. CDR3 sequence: CASSLKGYNEQFF. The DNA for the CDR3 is TGTGCCAGCAGTTTGAAGGGGTACAATGAGCAGTTCTTC.

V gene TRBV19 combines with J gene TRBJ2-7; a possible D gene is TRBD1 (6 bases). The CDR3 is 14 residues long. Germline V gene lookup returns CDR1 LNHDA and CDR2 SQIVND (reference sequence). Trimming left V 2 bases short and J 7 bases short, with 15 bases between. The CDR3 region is CASSILPTGKEQYF. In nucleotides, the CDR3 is TGTGCCAGTAGTATACTCCCCACAGGGAAAGAGCAGTACTTC.

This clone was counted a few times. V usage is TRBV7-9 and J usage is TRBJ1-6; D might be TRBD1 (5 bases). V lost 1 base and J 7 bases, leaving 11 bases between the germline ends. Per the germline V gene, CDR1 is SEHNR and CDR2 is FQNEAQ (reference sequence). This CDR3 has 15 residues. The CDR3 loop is CASSLGADRNSPLHF. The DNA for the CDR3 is TGTGCCAGCAGCTTAGGGGCTGACAGAAATTCACCCCTCCACTTT.

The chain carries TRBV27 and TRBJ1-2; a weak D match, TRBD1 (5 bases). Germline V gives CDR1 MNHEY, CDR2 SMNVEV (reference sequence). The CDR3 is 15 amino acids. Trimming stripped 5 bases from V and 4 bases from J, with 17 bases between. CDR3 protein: CASSGPYRGAYGYTF. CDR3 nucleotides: TGTGCCAGCAGTGGACCTTATCGAGGGGCCTATGGCTACACCTTC.

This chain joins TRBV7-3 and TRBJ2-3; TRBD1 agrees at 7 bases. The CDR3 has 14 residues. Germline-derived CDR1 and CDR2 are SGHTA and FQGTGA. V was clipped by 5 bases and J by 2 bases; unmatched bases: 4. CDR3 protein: CASSLDRVTDTQYF. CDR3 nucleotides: TGTGCCAGCAGCCTCGACAGGGTCACAGATACGCAGTATTTT.

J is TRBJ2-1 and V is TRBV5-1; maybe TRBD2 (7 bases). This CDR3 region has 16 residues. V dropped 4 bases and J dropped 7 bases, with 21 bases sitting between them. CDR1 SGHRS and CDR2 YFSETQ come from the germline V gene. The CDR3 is CASSMRGPESANEQFF. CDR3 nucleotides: TGCGCCAGCAGCATGCGGGGGCCCGAGTCGGCTAATGAGCAGTTCTTC. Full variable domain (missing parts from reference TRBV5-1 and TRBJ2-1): KAGVTQTPRYLIKTRGQQVTLSCSPISGHRSVSWYQQTPGQGLQFLFEYFSETQRNKGNFPGRFSGRQFSNSRSEMNVSTLELGDSALYLCASSMRGPESANEQFFGPGTRLTVL.

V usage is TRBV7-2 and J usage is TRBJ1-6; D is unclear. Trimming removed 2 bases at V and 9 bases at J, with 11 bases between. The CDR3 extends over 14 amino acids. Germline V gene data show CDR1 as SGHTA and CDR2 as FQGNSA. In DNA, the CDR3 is TGTGCCAGCAGCTTAAGTGGGTACCTTTCACCCCTCCACTTT. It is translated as CASSLSGYLSPLHF.

The CDR3 sequence is CASSEGLSPGNTIYF. The CDR3 coding sequence is TGTGCCAGCAGCGAGGGCTTGAGCCCTGGAAACACCATATATTTT. V is TRBV9 and J is TRBJ1-3; no reliable D call. CDR1 is SGDLS and CDR2 is YYNGEE in the germline V gene. Trimming cost V 3 bases and J 2 bases, with 12 bases left between them. The CDR3 length is 15 residues.